Following are 26 T cell receptor beta chains from one sample sequenced in a study of cytomegalovirus exposure and HLA in healthy donors. The study ran its PCR with 60 Vbeta and 13 Jbeta primers. Profiled with immunoSEQ multiplex PCR; TCRdb holds only in-frame clones, not every one. The table includes 150,000 to 250,000 clones, approximately 85% detected once. Sequencing input: PBMCs. These receptors originate from a woman between 45 and 60 years old in good health and CMV-seropositive.

V usage is TRBV5-4 and J usage is TRBJ2-2; TRBD2 might be the D (5 bases). The length of the CDR3 is 14 residues. V gave up 5 bases and J gave up 6 bases, with 14 bases separating them. Germline CDR1 is SGHNT and CDR2 is YYREEE (reference sequence). The CDR3 DNA reads as TGTGCCAGCAGAACTGATGCGGGTTCCGGGGAGCTGTTTTTT. Its protein is CASRTDAGSGELFF.

This chain uses TRBV5-1 with TRBJ2-3, with D unclear. Looked up from germline, CDR1 is SGHRS and CDR2 is YFSETQ. V was trimmed by 4 bases and J by 2 bases, leaving 5 bases between them. The CDR3 loop spans 12 amino acids. CDR3 DNA: TGCGCCAGCAGCCCTTACACAGATACGCAGTATTTT. It is translated as CASSPYTDTQYF.

A note on this clone: One end of the junction varies from germline; a read error may be responsible. The chain is built from TRBV7-9 and TRBJ2-1; 7 bases agree with TRBD2. Germline-derived CDR1 and CDR2 are SEHNR and FQNEAQ (reference sequence). CDR3 length equals 11 residues. Here the CDR3 reads CSSGVGPQQFF. In DNA form, the CDR3 reads TGTTCCAGCGGGGTGGGGCCCCAGCAGTTCTTC.

Only a few counts were recorded for this clone. The chain couples TRBV5-1 to TRBJ2-7; 10 bases align to TRBD1. This CDR3 is built from 14 residues. V gave up 4 bases and J gave up 5 bases; unmatched junction bases: 6. Looked up from germline, CDR1 is SGHRS and CDR2 is YFSETQ. The CDR3 coding sequence is TGCGCCAGCAGCAAGGACAGGGGGTTCGACGAGCAGTACTTC. Translating it yields CASSKDRGFDEQYF.

The CDR3 DNA reads as TGTGCCAGCAGCTTAAGGCTAGCGGGCCCCTACGAGCAGTACTTC. Its translation is CASSLRLAGPYEQYF. This chain links TRBV7-2 with TRBJ2-7; 8 nucleotides align to TRBD2. Germline V gives CDR1 SGHTA, CDR2 FQGNSA. After removal of 2 bases from V and 2 bases from J, the junction contained 5 bases not matched to a gene. This CDR3 is 15 amino acids long.

The chain carries TRBV28 and TRBJ1-2, with D unresolved. The CDR3 loop spans 12 amino acids. Trimming stripped 3 bases from V and 3 bases from J, with 5 bases between. Germline CDR1 is MDHEN and CDR2 is SYDVKM. CDR3 loop: CASSLRDYGYTF. The CDR3 region has the DNA TGTGCCAGCAGTTTGAGAGACTATGGCTACACCTTC.

The V gene is TRBV6-1, the J gene TRBJ1-2; 10 bases match TRBD1. Germline trimming cut 6 bases from V and 4 bases from J; bases unmatched to any gene: 5. The germline V gene encodes CDR1 MNHNS and CDR2 SASEGT. The CDR3 is 14 residues long. The CDR3 is CASSRTGGGYGYTF. The CDR3 nucleotides read TGTGCCAGCAGCAGGACAGGGGGTGGCTATGGCTACACCTTC.

This clone was picked up one time. The V and J genes are TRBV5-6 and TRBJ2-7; 7 bases are a match to TRBD1. The CDR3 extends over 14 amino acids. The germline gives CDR1 SGHDT, CDR2 YYEEEE. V lost 1 base, J lost 2 bases, and 3 bases stayed unmatched. This CDR3 reads CASSLLGGPYEQYF. The DNA of the CDR3 is TGTGCCAGCAGCTTGTTAGGGGGCCCCTACGAGCAGTACTTC.

The J gene is TRBJ1-4, the V gene TRBV7-9, with 8 bases identical to TRBD1. Germline assignment: CDR1 SEHNR and CDR2 FQNEAQ (reference sequence). The CDR3 spans 15 residues. Trimming took 4 bases from V and 3 from J; bases not matched to a gene: 4. This CDR3 reads CASSSGTGPNEKLFF. In DNA form, the CDR3 reads TGTGCCAGCAGCTCCGGGACAGGACCTAATGAAAAACTGTTTTTT. Using reference TRBV7-9 and TRBJ1-4 for the parts outside the CDR3, the full variable domain is DTGVSQNPRHKITKRGQNVTFRCDPISEHNRLYWYRQTLGQGPEFLTYFQNEAQLEKSRLLSDRFSAERPKGSFSTLEIQRTEQGDSAMYLCASSSGTGPNEKLFFGSGTQLSVL.

The rearrangement uses TRBV18 and TRBJ1-1; 7 nucleotides match TRBD1. The CDR3 runs 13 residues. The germline gives CDR1 KGHSH, CDR2 LQKENI. Unmatched junction bases numbered 5, after V lost 5 bases and J lost 5 bases. In nucleotides, the CDR3 is TGTGCCAGCTCAGGGACAGACAGGACTGAAGCTTTCTTT. This translates into CASSGTDRTEAFF. Based on the CDR3 plus reference TRBV18 and TRBJ1-1, the full variable domain is NAGVMQNPRHLVRRRGQEARLRCSPMKGHSHVYWYRQLPEEGLKFMVYLQKENIIDESGMPKERFSAEFPKEGPSILRIQQVVRGDSAAYFCASSGTDRTEAFFGQGTRLTVV.

This clone was detected only a few times. This chain connects TRBV4-3 to TRBJ1-4; 7 bases agree with TRBD1. The germline V gene encodes CDR1 LGHNA and CDR2 YSLEER. With 4 bases clipped from V and 5 bases from J, the junction kept 4 bases outside the gene matches. The CDR3 is made up of 14 amino acids. CDR3 nucleotide sequence: TGCGCCAGCAGCCGCGGGACAGTCAATGAAAAACTGTTTTTT. Its translation: CASSRGTVNEKLFF.

This clone was counted a few times. The chain is built from TRBV5-1 and TRBJ2-1; D might be TRBD1 (6 bases). Germline CDR1 and CDR2: SGHRS and YFSETQ. V was pared by 2 bases and J by 4 bases, with 16 bases between. There are 16 residues in the CDR3. CDR3 loop: CASSFAGAGKYNEQFF. Here the CDR3 DNA reads TGCGCCAGCAGCTTTGCAGGGGCTGGAAAATACAATGAGCAGTTCTTC. The full variable domain, rest sourced from reference TRBV5-1 and TRBJ2-1, is KAGVTQTPRYLIKTRGQQVTLSCSPISGHRSVSWYQQTPGQGLQFLFEYFSETQRNKGNFPGRFSGRQFSNSRSEMNVSTLELGDSALYLCASSFAGAGKYNEQFFGPGTRLTVL.

The chain recombines TRBV5-4 with TRBJ2-5, with 8 bases identical to TRBD2. The V gene's germline CDR1 is SGHNT and CDR2 YYREEE (reference sequence). The CDR3 covers 12 residues. With V trimmed by 10 bases and J by 4 bases, 6 bases remained unmatched. In nucleotides, the CDR3 is TGTGCCCTTAGCGGGGCCGGAGAGACCCAGTACTTC. This gives the protein CALSGAGETQYF.

The chain is built from TRBV18 and TRBJ1-3, with D tentatively TRBD1 (5 bases). CDR3 length equals 14 residues. The V gene lost 3 bases and the J gene lost 2 bases, with 8 bases spanning the gap. Germline CDR1 reads KGHSH; CDR2 reads LQKENI. CDR3 sequence reads: CASSPGGAGNTIYF. The CDR3 DNA reads as TGTGCCAGCTCACCGGGAGGGGCTGGAAACACCATATATTTT.

This clone has at least ten counts. The V call is TRBV6-5, the J call TRBJ2-7; the match to TRBD1 covers 7 bases. CDR3 length: 11 residues. Germline V gene data show CDR1 as MNHEY and CDR2 as SVGAGI. The trim removed 5 bases at V and 10 bases at J, leaving 5 bases unmatched. CDR3 nucleotides: TGTGCCAGCAGTACACGACAGGGACAGTACTTC. Translated: CASSTRQGQYF.

The chain employs TRBV4-1 and TRBJ2-1; D remains unclear. This CDR3 is built from 13 residues. V lost 0 bases and J 4 bases, leaving 4 bases between the germline ends. The germline V gene encodes CDR1 MGHRA and CDR2 YSYEKL. The CDR3 DNA is TGCGCCAGCAGCCAAGACTCGTACAATGAGCAGTTCTTC. This encodes CASSQDSYNEQFF.

The chain couples TRBV5-1 to TRBJ2-7, with TRBD1 matching over 10 bases. V shed 4 bases and J 6 bases; nucleotides not matched to a gene: 7. CDR1 is SGHRS and CDR2 is YFSETQ in the germline V gene. This CDR3 has 14 residues. The CDR3 DNA reads TGCGCCAGCAGCATAGGACAGGGGGAAAGCGAGCAGTACTTC. Its translation is CASSIGQGESEQYF.

In DNA, the CDR3 is TGCAGCGAGGGACAAGCTAGCACAGATACGCAGTATTTT. Translating gives CSEGQASTDTQYF. The rearrangement links TRBV29-1 to TRBJ2-3; maybe TRBD1 (6 bases). The V end lost 7 bases, the J end lost 0 bases, and 11 bases lay between the germline ends. The CDR3 consists of 13 residues. Germline V gene data show CDR1 as SQVTM and CDR2 as ANQGSEA.

The gene calls are TRBV5-1 and TRBJ2-5; D gene unclear. The CDR3 has 12 residues. Germline CDR1 and CDR2: SGHRS and YFSETQ. Trimming took 5 bases from V and 0 from J, leaving 5 bases between them. The CDR3 loop reads CASSRDQETQYF. The CDR3 coding sequence is TGCGCCAGCAGTCGTGACCAAGAGACCCAGTACTTC.

The chain recombines TRBV19 with TRBJ2-5; possibly TRBD1 for D (6 bases). Trimming removed 3 bases at V and 5 bases at J, with 19 bases between. The length of the CDR3 is 16 residues. Germline-derived CDR1 and CDR2 are LNHDA and SQIVND (reference sequence). The CDR3 spells CASSIGDMPRRETQYF. In nucleotides, the CDR3 is TGTGCCAGTAGTATTGGGGACATGCCCCGGAGGGAGACCCAGTACTTC. Full variable domain (outside the CDR3, taken from reference TRBV19 and TRBJ2-5): DGGITQSPKYLFRKEGQNVTLSCEQNLNHDAMYWYRQDPGQGLRLIYYSQIVNDFQKGDIAEGYSVSREKKESFPLTVTSAQKNPTAFYLCASSIGDMPRRETQYFGPGTRLLVL.

This clone was recorded once. Sequence at one end of the junction differs from germline and may be a read error. V gene TRBV5-1 combines with J gene TRBJ2-7; 8 bases fit TRBD1. The CDR3 contains 14 residues. Germline CDR1 and CDR2: SGHRS and YFSETQ. In DNA form, the CDR3 reads TGCGCCAGCAGCTGGACAGGGCCTACCTACGAGCGGTACTTC. Encoded protein: CASSWTGPTYERYF.

The chain combines TRBV10-2 with TRBJ2-2; D is perhaps TRBD2 (5 bases). The CDR3 length is 14 residues. Germline V gene data show CDR1 as WSHSY and CDR2 as SAAADI. Trimming left V 1 base short and J 5 bases short, with 8 bases between. CDR3 amino acids: CASSEFGETGELFF. DNA for the CDR3: TGCGCCAGCAGTGAGTTTGGGGAGACCGGGGAGCTGTTTTTT.

In this sample, this clone turned up once. V is TRBV4-2 and J is TRBJ2-2; D perhaps matches TRBD2 (6 bases). V was trimmed by 0 bases and J by 7 bases, leaving 18 bases between them. Germline V lookup: CDR1 LGHNA, CDR2 YNFKEQ. The CDR3 sequence is 17 residues long. The CDR3 sequence: CASSQDRRAGLDGELFF. In DNA form, the CDR3 reads TGTGCCAGCAGCCAAGATCGGAGGGCAGGGTTGGACGGGGAGCTGTTTTTT.

Concerning this clone itself: A single base is all that separates this from a far larger clone, so a read error is likely. This chain uses TRBV7-6 with TRBJ2-7, with TRBD2 as a possible D gene (7 bases). The CDR3 has 13 residues. CDR1 and CDR2 (germline): SGHVS, FNYEAQ. CDR3 sequence: CSSSGDTFYEQYF. The CDR3 coding sequence is TGTTCCAGCAGCGGGGACACCTTCTACGAGCAGTACTTC.

This clone occurred once. The chain links TRBV6-1 to TRBJ2-1; 9 positions agree with TRBD2. Germline CDR1 MNHNS, CDR2 SASEGT. The length of the CDR3 is 15 residues. V was clipped by 4 bases and J by 4 bases; unmatched bases: 5. CDR3 in DNA: TGTGCCAGCAGTGTAGCGGGAGAGTCTTACAATGAGCAGTTCTTC. It translates to CASSVAGESYNEQFF.

The DNA of the CDR3 is TGTGCCAGCAGCATAACTAGCGGGAGAGGCGGTGAGCAGTTCTTC. Translating it yields CASSITSGRGGEQFF. The J gene is TRBJ2-1, the V gene TRBV7-8; 11 nucleotides match TRBD2. There are 15 residues in the CDR3. CDR1 and CDR2 from the germline V gene are SGHVS and FQNEAQ. The junction had 9 bases not matched to a gene; V was cut back by 5 bases and J by 9 bases. Based on the CDR3 plus reference TRBV7-8 and TRBJ2-1, the full variable domain is GAGVSQSPRYKVAKRGQDVALRCDPISGHVSLFWYQQALGQGPEFLTYFQNEAQLDKSGLPSDRFFAERPEGSVSTLKIQRTQQEDSAVYLCASSITSGRGGEQFFGPGTRLTVL.